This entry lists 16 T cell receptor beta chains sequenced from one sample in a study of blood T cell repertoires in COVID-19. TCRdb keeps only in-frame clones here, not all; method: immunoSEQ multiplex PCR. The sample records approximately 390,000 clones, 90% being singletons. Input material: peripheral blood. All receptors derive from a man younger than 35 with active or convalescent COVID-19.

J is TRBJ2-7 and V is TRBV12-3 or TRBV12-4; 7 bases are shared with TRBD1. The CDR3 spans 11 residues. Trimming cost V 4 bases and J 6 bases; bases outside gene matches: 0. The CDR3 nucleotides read TGTGCCAGCAGTTCAGGGGGCGAGCAGTACTTC. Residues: CASSSGGEQYF.

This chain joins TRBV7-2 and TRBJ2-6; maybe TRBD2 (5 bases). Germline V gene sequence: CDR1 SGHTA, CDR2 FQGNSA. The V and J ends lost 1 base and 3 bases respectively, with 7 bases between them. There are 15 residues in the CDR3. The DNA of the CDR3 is TGTGCCAGCAGCTTAGGAGGGATTGGGGCCAACGTCCTGACTTTC. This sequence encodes CASSLGGIGANVLTF. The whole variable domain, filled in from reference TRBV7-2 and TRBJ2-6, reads GAGVSQSPSNKVTEKGKDVELRCDPISGHTALYWYRQSLGQGLEFLIYFQGNSAPDKSGLPSDRFSAERTGGSVSTLTIQRTQQEDSAVYLCASSLGGIGANVLTFGAGSRLTVL.

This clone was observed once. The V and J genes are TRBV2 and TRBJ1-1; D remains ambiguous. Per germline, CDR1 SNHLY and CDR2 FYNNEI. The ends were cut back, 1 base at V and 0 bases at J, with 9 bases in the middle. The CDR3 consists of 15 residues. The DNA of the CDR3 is TGTGCCAGCAGTGAAGGCGGGGATCTGAACACTGAAGCTTTCTTT. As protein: CASSEGGDLNTEAFF.

CDR3 DNA sequence: TGTGCCACCAGTGCCCCCGTGGGCGGGGGGACCTATACGCAGTATTTT. As protein: CATSAPVGGGTYTQYF. The chain uses TRBV24-1 and TRBJ2-3; 8 bases fit TRBD2. V was clipped by 5 bases and J by 7 bases; unmatched bases: 13. The germline gives CDR1 KGHDR, CDR2 SFDVKD. The CDR3 extends over 16 amino acids.

The CDR3 reads CASSASIQGVDNEKLFF. In DNA form, the CDR3 reads TGTGCCAGCAGCGCATCCATACAGGGTGTTGATAATGAAAAACTGTTTTTT. V is TRBV7-9 and J is TRBJ1-4; a weak D match, TRBD1 (6 bases). Germline assignment: CDR1 SEHNR and CDR2 FQNEAQ (reference sequence). The CDR3 has 17 residues. V lost 5 bases, J lost 4 bases, and 20 bases lay in between.

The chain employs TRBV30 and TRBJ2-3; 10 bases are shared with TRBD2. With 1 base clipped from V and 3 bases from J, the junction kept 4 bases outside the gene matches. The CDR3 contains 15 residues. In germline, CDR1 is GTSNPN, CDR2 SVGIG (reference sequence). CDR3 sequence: CAWSGSGRVTDTQYF. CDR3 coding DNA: TGTGCCTGGAGTGGGAGCGGGAGGGTTACAGATACGCAGTATTTT.

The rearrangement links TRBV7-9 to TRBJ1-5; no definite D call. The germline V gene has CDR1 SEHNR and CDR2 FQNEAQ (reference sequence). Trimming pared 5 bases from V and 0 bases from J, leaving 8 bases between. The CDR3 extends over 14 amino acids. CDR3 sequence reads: CASSHTNSNQPQHF. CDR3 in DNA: TGTGCCAGCAGCCACACTAATAGCAATCAGCCCCAGCATTTT.

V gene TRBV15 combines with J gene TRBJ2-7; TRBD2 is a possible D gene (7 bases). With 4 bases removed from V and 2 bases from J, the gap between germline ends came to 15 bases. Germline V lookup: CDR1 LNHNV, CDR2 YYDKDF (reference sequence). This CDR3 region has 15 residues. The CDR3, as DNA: TGTGCCACCAGCAAGAGGGGGAGGGCGACCTACGAGCAGTACTTC. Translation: CATSKRGRATYEQYF.

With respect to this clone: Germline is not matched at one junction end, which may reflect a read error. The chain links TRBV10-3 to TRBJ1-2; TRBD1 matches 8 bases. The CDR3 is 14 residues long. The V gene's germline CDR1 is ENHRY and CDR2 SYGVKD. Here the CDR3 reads CAISEVSGGIGGNF. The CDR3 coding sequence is TGTGCCATCAGTGAGGTGTCAGGGGGCATTGGGGGTAACTTC.

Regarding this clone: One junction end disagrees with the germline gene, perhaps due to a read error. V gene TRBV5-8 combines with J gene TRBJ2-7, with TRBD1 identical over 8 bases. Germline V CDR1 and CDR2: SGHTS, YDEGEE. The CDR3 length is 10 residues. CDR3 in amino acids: CASSSGQVIF. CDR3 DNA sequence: TGTGCCAGCAGCTCGGGACAGGTTATTTTC.

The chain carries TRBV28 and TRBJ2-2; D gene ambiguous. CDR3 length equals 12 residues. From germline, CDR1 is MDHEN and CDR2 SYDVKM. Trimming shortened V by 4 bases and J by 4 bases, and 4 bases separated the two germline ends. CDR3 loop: CASSWATGELFF. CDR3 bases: TGTGCCAGCAGTTGGGCCACCGGGGAGCTGTTTTTT. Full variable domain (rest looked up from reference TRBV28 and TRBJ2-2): DVKVTQSSRYLVKRTGEKVFLECVQDMDHENMFWYRQDPGLGLRLIYFSYDVKMKEKGDIPEGYSVSREKKERFSLILESASTNQTSMYLCASSWATGELFFGEGSRLTVL.

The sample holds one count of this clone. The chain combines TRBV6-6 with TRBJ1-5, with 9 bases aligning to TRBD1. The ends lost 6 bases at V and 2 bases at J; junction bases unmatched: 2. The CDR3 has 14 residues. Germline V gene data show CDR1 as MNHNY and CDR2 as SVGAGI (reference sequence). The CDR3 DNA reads TGTGCCAGCAGGGGACAGGGTGGCAATCAGCCCCAGCATTTT. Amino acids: CASRGQGGNQPQHF.

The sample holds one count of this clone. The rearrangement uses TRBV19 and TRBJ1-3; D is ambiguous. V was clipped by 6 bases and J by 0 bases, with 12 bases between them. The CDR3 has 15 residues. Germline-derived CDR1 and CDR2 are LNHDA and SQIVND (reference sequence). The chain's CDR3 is CASSTDGSSGNTIYF. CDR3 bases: TGTGCCAGTAGCACCGACGGGAGCTCTGGAAACACCATATATTTT.

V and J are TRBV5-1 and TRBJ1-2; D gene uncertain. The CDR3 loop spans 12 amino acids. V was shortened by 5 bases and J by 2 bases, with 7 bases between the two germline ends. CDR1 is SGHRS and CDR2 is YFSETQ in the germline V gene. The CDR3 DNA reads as TGCGCCAGCAGTGCGGGGAACTATGGCTACACCTTC. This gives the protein CASSAGNYGYTF.

CDR3 residues: CASSPGLYNEQFF. The CDR3 DNA reads TGTGCCAGCAGTCCGGGACTATACAATGAGCAGTTCTTC. The chain employs TRBV27 and TRBJ2-1; 7 nucleotides align to TRBD2. The V and J ends lost 5 bases and 4 bases, in that order; junction bases with no gene match: 2. This CDR3 spans 13 amino acids. Germline V gene data show CDR1 as MNHEY and CDR2 as SMNVEV (reference sequence).

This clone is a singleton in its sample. CDR3 region: CASRTTGFYGYTF. The CDR3 DNA reads as TGTGCCAGCAGAACGACAGGGTTCTATGGCTACACCTTC. J is TRBJ1-2 and V is TRBV6-5; TRBD1 agrees at 7 bases. The CDR3 is 13 amino acids. Trimming took 6 bases from V and 4 from J; bases not matched to a gene: 5. The germline V gene encodes CDR1 MNHEY and CDR2 SVGAGI.